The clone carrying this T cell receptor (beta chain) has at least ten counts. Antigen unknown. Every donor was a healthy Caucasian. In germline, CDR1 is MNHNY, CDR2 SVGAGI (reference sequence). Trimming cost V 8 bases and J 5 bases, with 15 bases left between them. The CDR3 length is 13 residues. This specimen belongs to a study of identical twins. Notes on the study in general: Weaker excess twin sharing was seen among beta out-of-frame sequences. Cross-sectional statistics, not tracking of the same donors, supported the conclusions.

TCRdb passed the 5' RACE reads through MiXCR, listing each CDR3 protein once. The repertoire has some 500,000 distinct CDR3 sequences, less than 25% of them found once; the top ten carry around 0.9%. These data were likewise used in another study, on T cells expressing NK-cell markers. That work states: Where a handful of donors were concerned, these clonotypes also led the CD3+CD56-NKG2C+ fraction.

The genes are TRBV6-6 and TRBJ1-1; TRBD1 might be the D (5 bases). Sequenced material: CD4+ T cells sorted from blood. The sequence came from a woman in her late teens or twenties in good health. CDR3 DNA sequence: TGTGCCAGCGTGGGGCCTTCGGTAACTGAAGCTTTCTTT. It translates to CASVGPSVTEAFF.